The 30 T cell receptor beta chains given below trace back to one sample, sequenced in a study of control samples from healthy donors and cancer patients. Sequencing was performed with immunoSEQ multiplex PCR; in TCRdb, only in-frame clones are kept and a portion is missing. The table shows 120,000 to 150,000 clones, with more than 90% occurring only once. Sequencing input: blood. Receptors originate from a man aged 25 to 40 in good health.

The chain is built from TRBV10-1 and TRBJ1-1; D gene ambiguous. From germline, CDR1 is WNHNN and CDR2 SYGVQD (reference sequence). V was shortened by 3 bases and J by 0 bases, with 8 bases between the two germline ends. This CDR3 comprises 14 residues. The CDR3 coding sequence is TGCGCCAGCAGTGATTCCGGGATGAACACTGAAGCTTTCTTT. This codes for CASSDSGMNTEAFF.

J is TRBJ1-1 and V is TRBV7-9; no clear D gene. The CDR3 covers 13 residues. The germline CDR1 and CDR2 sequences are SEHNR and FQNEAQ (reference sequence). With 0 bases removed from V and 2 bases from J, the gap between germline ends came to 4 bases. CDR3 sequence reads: CASSLAYNTEAFF. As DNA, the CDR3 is TGTGCCAGCAGCTTAGCTTATAACACTGAAGCTTTCTTT.

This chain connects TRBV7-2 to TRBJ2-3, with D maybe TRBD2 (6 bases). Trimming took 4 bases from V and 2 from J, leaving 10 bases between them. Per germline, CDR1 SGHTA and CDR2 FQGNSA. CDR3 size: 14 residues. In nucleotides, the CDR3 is TGTGCCAGCAGCTCTGGACTAATCACAGATACGCAGTATTTT. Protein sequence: CASSSGLITDTQYF.

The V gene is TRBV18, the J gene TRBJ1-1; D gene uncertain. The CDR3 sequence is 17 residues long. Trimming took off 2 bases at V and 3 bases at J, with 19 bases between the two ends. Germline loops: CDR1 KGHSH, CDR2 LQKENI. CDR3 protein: CASSPEKEGFFHTEAFF. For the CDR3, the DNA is TGTGCCAGCTCACCAGAAAAGGAGGGATTTTTTCACACTGAAGCTTTCTTT.

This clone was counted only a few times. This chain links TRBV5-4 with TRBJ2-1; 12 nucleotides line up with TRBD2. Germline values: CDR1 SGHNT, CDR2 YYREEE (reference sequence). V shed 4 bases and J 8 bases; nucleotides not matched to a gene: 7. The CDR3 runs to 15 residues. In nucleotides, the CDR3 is TGTGCCAGCAGCGCCGACAGGACTAGCGGGGATGAGCAGTTCTTC. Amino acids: CASSADRTSGDEQFF.

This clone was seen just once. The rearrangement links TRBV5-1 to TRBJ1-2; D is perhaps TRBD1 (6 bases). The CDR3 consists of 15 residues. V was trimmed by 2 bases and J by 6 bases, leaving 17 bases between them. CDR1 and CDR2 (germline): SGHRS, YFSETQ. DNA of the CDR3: TGCGCCAGCAGCTTTGGGGAGCACCGGGGGCATGGCTACACCTTC. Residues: CASSFGEHRGHGYTF.

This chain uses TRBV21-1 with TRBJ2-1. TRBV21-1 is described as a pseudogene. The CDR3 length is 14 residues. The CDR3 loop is CASNRGRRYNEQFF. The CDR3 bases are TGTGCCAGCAACCGGGGCAGAAGGTACAATGAGCAGTTCTTC.

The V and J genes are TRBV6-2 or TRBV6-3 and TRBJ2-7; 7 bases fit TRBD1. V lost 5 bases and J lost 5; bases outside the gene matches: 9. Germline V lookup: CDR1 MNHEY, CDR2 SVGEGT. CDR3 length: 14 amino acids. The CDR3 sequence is CASSRPGQMDEQYF. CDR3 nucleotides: TGTGCCAGCAGTCGACCGGGACAGATGGACGAGCAGTACTTC.

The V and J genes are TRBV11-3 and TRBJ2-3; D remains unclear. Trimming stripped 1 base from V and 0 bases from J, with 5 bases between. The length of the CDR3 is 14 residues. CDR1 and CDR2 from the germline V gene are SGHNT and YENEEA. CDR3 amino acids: CASSLGRSTDTQYF. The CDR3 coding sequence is TGTGCCAGCAGCTTAGGCCGTAGCACAGATACGCAGTATTTT.

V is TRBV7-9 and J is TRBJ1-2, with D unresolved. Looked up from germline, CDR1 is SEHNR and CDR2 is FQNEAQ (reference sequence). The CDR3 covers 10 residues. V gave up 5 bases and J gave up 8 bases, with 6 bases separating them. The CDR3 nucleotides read TGTGCCAGCAGCGGTGTCGGCTACACCTTC. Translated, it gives CASSGVGYTF.

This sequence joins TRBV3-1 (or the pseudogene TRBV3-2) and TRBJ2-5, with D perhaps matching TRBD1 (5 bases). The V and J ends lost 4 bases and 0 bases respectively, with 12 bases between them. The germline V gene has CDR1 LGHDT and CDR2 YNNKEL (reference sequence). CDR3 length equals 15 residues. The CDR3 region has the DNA TGTGCCAGCAGCCCAAAGGGCAGGGACCAAGAGACCCAGTACTTC. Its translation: CASSPKGRDQETQYF.

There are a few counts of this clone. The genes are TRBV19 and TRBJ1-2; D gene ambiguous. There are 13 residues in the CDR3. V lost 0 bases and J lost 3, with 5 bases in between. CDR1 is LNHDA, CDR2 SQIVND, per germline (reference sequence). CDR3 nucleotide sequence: TGTGCCAGTAGTATAGAAGCTGACTATGGCTACACCTTC. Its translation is CASSIEADYGYTF. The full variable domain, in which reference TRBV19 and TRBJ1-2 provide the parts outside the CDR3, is DGGITQSPKYLFRKEGQNVTLSCEQNLNHDAMYWYRQDPGQGLRLIYYSQIVNDFQKGDIAEGYSVSREKKESFPLTVTSAQKNPTAFYLCASSIEADYGYTFGSGTRLTVV.

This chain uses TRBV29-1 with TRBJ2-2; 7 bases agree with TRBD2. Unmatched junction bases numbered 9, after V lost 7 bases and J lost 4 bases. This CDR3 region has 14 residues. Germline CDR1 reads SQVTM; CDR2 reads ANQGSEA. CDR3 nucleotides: TGCAGCGCCTCGGGGGGAGAAGTCACCGGGGAGCTGTTTTTT. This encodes CSASGGEVTGELFF.

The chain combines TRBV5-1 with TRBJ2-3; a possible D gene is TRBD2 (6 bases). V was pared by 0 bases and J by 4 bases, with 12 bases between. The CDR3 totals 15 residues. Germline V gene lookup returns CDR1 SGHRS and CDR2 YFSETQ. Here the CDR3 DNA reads TGCGCCAGCAGCTTGGCTGAGGCTAGCGCAGATACGCAGTATTTT. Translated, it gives CASSLAEASADTQYF.

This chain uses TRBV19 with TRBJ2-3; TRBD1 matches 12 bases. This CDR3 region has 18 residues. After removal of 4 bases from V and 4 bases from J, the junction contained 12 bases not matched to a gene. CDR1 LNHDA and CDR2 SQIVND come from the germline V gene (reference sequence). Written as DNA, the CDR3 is TGTGCCAGTAGTACAGATGGACCCGGGACAGGGGGCGCAGATACGCAGTATTTT. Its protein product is CASSTDGPGTGGADTQYF.

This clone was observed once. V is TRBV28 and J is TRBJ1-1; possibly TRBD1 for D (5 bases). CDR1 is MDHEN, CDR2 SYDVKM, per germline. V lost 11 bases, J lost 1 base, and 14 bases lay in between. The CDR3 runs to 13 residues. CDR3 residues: CALGTGGNTEAFF. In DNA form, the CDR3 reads TGTGCCCTCGGTACGGGGGGGAACACTGAAGCTTTCTTT. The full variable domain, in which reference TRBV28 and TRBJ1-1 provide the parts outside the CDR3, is DVKVTQSSRYLVKRTGEKVFLECVQDMDHENMFWYRQDPGLGLRLIYFSYDVKMKEKGDIPEGYSVSREKKERFSLILESASTNQTSMYLCALGTGGNTEAFFGQGTRLTVV.

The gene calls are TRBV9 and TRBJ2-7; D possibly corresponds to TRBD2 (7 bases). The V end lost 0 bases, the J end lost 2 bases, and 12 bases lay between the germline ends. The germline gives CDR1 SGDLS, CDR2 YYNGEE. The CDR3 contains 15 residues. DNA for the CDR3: TGTGCCAGCAGCGTAGAGGGGGGGGCTGCCTACGAGCAGTACTTC. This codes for CASSVEGGAAYEQYF.

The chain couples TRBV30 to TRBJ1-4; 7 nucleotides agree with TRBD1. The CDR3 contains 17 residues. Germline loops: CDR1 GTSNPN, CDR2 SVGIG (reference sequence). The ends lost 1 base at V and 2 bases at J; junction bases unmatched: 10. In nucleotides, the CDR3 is TGTGCCTGGAGTGGGCAGGGGGGTAGGGCGACTAATGAAAAACTGTTTTTT. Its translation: CAWSGQGGRATNEKLFF.

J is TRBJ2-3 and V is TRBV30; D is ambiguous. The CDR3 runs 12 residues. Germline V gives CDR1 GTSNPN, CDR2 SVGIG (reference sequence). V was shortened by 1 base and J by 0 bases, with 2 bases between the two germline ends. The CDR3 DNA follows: TGTGCCTGGAGTGCCAGCACAGATACGCAGTATTTT. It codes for CAWSASTDTQYF.

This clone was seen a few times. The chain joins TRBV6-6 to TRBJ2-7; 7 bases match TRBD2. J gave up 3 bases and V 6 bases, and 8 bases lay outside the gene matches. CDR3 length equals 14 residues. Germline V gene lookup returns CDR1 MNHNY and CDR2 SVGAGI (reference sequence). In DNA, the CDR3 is TGTGCCAGCAGGGGAGCGGGGACCAACTACGAGCAGTACTTC. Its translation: CASRGAGTNYEQYF.

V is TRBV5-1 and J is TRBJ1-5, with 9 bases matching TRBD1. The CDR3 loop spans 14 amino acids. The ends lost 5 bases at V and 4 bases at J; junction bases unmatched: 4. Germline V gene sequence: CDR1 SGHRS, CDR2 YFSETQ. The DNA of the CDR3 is TGCGCCAGCAGACCGACAGGGGGAAATCAGCCCCAGCATTTT. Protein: CASRPTGGNQPQHF.

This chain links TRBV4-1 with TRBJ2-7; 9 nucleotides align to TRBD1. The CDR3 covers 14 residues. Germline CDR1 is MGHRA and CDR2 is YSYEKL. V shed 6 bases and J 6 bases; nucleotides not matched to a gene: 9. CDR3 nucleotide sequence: TGCGCCAGCAGTATTCAGACAGGGGGGGTCGAGCAGTACTTC. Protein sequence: CASSIQTGGVEQYF.

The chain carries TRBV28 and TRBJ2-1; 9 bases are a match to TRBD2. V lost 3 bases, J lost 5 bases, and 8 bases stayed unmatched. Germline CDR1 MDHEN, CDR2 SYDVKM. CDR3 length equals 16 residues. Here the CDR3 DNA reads TGTGCCAGCAGTTTTAGAGGGACTAGCCTTGACAATGAGCAGTTCTTC. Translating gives CASSFRGTSLDNEQFF.

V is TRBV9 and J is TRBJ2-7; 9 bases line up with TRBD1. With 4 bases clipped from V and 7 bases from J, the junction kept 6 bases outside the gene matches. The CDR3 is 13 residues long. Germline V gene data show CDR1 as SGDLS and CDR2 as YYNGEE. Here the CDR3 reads CASSKGDRAEQYF. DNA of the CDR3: TGTGCCAGCAGCAAAGGGGACAGGGCAGAGCAGTACTTC.

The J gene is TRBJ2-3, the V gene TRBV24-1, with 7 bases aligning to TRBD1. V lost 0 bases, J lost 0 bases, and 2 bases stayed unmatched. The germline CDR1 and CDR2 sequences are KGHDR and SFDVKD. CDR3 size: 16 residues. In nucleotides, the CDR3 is TGTGCCACCAGTGATTTGGGGACAGATAGCACAGATACGCAGTATTTT. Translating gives CATSDLGTDSTDTQYF.

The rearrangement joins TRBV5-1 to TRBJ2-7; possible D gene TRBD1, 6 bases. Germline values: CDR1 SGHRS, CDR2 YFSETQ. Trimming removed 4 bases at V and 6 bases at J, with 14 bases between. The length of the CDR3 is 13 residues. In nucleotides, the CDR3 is TGCGCCAGCAGCCCCTTGGGGGCTGGCGAGCAGTACTTC. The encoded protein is CASSPLGAGEQYF.

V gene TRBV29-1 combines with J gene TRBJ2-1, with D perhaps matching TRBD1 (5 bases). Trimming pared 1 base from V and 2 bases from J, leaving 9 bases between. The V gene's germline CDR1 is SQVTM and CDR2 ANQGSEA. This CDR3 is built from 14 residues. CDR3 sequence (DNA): TGCAGCGTTGAAGGGGGCCCCACCTACAATGAGCAGTTCTTC. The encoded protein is CSVEGGPTYNEQFF.

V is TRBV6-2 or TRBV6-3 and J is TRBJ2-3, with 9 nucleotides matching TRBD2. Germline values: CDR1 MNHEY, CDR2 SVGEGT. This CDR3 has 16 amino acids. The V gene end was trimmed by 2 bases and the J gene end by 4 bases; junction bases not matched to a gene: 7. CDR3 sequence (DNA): TGTGCCAGCAGTTACGCGATGGCGGGGGGGCCAGATACGCAGTATTTT. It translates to CASSYAMAGGPDTQYF.

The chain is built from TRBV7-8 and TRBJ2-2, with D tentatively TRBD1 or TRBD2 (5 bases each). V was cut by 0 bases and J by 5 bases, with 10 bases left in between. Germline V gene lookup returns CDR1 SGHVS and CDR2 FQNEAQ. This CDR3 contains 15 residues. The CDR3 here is CASSLAGTTTGELFF. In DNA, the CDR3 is TGTGCCAGCAGCTTAGCCGGGACGACTACCGGGGAGCTGTTTTTT.

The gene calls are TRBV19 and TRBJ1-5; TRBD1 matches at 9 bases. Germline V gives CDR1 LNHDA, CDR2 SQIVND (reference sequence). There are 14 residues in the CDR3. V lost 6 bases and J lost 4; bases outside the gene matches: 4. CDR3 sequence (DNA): TGTGCCAGTAGCCCCGGACAGGGGAATCAGCCCCAGCATTTT. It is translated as CASSPGQGNQPQHF.